Described below is a single T cell receptor beta chain sequence and its context. Its antigen is not known. The record originates from a study of regulatory T cells in long-lasting Graves disease. Points from the study as a whole: The study examined only peripheral blood, not thyroid tissue.

Construction of TCR beta libraries relied on iRepertoire HTBI primers and on Arm-PCR targeting CDR3 regions. Each CDR3 protein gets one entry after TCRdb re-called the multiplex PCR reads with MiXCR. The repertoire holds approximately 460,000 distinct CDR3 sequences, with about a sixth as singletons. Per the germline V gene, CDR1 is SGHTA and CDR2 is FQGNSA. J lost 5 bases, V lost 3 bases, and 4 bases had no gene match. The CDR3 is 14 residues long. Time point meaning: newly diagnosed GD, antithyroid drugs for less than 3 months. The TCR library used RNA extracted from PBMCs. All patients originated from an endocrinology department located in Xi'an, China. Separately, the same data were catalogued under a study of T cells in Graves' hyperthyroidism and ophthalmopathy. That work contributes: The TCR CDR3 was amplified in a first-round RT-PCR using the HTBI primer set.

The sequence was obtained from a woman aged 30 to 39 with Graves disease. The J gene is TRBJ2-7, the V gene TRBV7-2, with 10 bases identical to TRBD1. The sample here was peripheral blood mononuclear cells (PBMCs), taken at new diagnosis, from a patient treated with antithyroid drugs. CDR3 residues: CASSFTGTGDEQYF. The CDR3 DNA follows: TGTGCCAGCAGCTTTACCGGGACAGGGGACGAGCAGTACTTC.